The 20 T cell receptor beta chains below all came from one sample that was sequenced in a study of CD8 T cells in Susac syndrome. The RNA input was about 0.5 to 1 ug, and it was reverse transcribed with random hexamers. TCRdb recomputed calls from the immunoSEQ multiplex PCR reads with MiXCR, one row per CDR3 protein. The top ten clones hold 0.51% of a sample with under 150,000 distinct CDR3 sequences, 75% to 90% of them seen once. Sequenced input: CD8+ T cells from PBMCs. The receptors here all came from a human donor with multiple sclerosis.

The DNA for the CDR3 is TGTGCCAGCACCAGGACAGGGTTTTCTGGGGCCAACGTCCTGACTTTC. It codes for CASTRTGFSGANVLTF. The chain carries TRBV2 and TRBJ2-6, with TRBD1 matching over 8 bases. Germline CDR1 SNHLY, CDR2 FYNNEI. The CDR3 has 16 residues. V was clipped by 7 bases and J by 1 base; unmatched bases: 6.

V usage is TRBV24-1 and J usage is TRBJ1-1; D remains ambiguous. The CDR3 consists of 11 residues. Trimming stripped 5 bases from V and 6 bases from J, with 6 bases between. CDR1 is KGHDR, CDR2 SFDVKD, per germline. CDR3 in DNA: TGTGCCACCAGTGTGGGCGCTGAAGCTTTCTTT. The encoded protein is CATSVGAEAFF.

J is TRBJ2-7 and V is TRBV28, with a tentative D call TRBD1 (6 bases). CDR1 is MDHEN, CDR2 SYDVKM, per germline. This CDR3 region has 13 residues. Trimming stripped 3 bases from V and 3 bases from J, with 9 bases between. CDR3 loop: CASSLMTGYEQYF. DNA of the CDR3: TGTGCCAGCAGTTTGATGACAGGCTACGAGCAGTACTTC.

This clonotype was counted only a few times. This CDR3 is CASSPRSPGNTIYF. CDR3 in DNA: TGTGCCAGCAGTCCCCGATCCCCTGGAAACACCATATATTTT. This chain connects TRBV28 to TRBJ1-3, with unresolved D. The CDR3 sequence is 14 residues long. CDR1 and CDR2 (germline): MDHEN, SYDVKM. V lost 5 bases, J lost 2 bases, and 10 bases lay in between.

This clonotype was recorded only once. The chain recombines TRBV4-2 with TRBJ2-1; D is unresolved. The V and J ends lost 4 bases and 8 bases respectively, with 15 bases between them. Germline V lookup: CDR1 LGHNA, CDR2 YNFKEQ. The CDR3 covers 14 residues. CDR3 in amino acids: CASSLSRQTDEQFF. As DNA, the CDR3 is TGTGCCAGCAGCCTTTCGCGCCAAACAGATGAGCAGTTCTTC.

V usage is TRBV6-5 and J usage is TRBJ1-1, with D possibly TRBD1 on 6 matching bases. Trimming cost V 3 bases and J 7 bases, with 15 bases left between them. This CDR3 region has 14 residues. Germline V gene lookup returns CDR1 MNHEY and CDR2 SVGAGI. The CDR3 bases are TGTGCCAGCAGTTATAGGGGGGACACTAATGAAGCTTTCTTT. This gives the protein CASSYRGDTNEAFF.

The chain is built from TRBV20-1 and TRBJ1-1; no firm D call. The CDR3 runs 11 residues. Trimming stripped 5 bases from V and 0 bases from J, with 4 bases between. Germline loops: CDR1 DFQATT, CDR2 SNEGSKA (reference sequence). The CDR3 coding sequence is TGCAGTGCTTATATGAACACTGAAGCTTTCTTT. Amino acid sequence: CSAYMNTEAFF.

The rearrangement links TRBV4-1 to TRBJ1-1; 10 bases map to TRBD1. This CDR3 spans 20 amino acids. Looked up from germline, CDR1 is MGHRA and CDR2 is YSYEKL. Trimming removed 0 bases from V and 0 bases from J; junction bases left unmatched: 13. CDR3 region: CASSQEGSYPGQGMNTEAFF. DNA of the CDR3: TGCGCCAGCAGCCAAGAAGGCTCCTATCCGGGACAGGGGATGAACACTGAAGCTTTCTTT.

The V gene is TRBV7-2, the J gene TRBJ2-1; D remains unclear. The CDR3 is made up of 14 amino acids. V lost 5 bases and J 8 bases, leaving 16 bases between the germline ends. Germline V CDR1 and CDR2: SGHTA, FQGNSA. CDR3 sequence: CASSLYTLKDEQFF. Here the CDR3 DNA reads TGTGCCAGCAGCCTTTACACGCTTAAGGATGAGCAGTTCTTC.

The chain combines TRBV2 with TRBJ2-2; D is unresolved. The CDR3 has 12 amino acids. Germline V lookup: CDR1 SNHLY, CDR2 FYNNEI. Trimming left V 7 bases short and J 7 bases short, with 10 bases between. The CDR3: CASTLMGGELFF. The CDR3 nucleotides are TGTGCCAGCACACTTATGGGCGGGGAGCTGTTTTTT.

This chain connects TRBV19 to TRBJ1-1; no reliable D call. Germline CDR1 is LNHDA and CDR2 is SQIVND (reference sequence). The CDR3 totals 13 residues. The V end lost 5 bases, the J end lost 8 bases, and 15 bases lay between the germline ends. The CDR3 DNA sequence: TGTGCCAGTAGTCGGACTGTCCCACCAGAAGCTTTCTTT. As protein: CASSRTVPPEAFF.

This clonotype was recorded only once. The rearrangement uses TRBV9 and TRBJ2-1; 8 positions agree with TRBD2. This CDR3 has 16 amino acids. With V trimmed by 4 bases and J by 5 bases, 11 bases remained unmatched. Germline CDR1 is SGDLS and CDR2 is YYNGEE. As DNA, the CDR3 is TGTGCCAGCAGCACCACCCCCCAGCGGGGGAACAATGAGCAGTTCTTC. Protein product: CASSTTPQRGNNEQFF. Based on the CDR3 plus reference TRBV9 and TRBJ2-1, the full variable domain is DSGVTQTPKHLITATGQRVTLRCSPRSGDLSVYWYQQSLDQGLQFLIQYYNGEERAKGNILERFSAQQFPDLHSELNLSSLELGDSALYFCASSTTPQRGNNEQFFGPGTRLTVL.

The CDR3: CASSFTEAGGLTDTQYF. The CDR3 bases are TGTGCCAGCAGCTTTACGGAGGCGGGGGGGCTCACAGATACGCAGTATTTT. The chain employs TRBV7-2 and TRBJ2-3; 9 nucleotides line up with TRBD2. The CDR3 has 17 amino acids. V was clipped by 3 bases and J by 2 bases; unmatched bases: 9. CDR1 is SGHTA, CDR2 FQGNSA, per germline. The full variable domain, its missing parts supplied by reference TRBV7-2 and TRBJ2-3, is GAGVSQSPSNKVTEKGKDVELRCDPISGHTALYWYRQSLGQGLEFLIYFQGNSAPDKSGLPSDRFSAERTGGSVSTLTIQRTQQEDSAVYLCASSFTEAGGLTDTQYFGPGTRLTVL.

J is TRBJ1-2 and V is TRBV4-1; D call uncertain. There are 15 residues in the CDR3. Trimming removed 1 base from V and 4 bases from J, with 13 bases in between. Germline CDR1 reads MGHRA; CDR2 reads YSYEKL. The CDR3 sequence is CASSQGLLSSYGYTF. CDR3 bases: TGCGCCAGCAGCCAAGGTCTTCTGAGCTCCTATGGCTACACCTTC.

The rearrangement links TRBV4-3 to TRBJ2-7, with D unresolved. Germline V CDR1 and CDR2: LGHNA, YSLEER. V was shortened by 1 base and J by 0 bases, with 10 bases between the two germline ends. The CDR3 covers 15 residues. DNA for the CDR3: TGCGCCAGCAGCCAAGTCTGGGATCCCTCCTACGAGCAGTACGTC. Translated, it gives CASSQVWDPSYEQYV.

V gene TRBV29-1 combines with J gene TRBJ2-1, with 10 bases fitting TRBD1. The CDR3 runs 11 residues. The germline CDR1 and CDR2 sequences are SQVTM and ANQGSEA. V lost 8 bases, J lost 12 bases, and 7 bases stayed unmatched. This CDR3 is CSKGQGVLQFF. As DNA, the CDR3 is TGCAGCAAAGGACAGGGGGTGTTGCAGTTCTTC.

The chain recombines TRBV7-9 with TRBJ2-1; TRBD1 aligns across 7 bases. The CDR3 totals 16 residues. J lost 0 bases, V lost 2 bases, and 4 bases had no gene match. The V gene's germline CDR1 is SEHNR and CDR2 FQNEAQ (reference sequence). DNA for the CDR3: TGTGCCAGCAGCTTAACTTCAGGGGGCTCCTACAATGAGCAGTTCTTC. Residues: CASSLTSGGSYNEQFF.

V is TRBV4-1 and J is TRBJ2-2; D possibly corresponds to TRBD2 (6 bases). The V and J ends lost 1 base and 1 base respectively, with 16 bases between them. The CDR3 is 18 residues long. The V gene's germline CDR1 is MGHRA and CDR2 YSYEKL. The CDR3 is CASSQGAPGGMNTGELFF. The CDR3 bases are TGCGCCAGCAGCCAAGGGGCCCCAGGAGGGATGAACACCGGGGAGCTGTTTTTT.

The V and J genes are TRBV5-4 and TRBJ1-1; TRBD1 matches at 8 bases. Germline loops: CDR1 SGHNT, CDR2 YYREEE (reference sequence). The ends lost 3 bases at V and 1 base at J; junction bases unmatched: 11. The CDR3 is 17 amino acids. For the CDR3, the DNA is TGTGCCAGCAGCTCCAGGGGGACAGGTTATTGGAACACTGAAGCTTTCTTT. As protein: CASSSRGTGYWNTEAFF. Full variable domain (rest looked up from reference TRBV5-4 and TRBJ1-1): ETGVTQSPTHLIKTRGQQVTLRCSSQSGHNTVSWYQQALGQGPQFIFQYYREEENGRGNFPPRFSGLQFPNYSSELNVNALELDDSALYLCASSSRGTGYWNTEAFFGQGTRLTVV.

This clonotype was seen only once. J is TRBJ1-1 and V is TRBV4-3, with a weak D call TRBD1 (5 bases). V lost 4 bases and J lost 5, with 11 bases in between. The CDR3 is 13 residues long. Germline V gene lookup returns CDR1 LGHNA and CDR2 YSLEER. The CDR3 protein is CASSPNRRTEAFF. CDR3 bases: TGCGCCAGCAGCCCCAACAGGCGTACTGAAGCTTTCTTT.